Following are 23 T cell receptor beta chains from one sample sequenced in a study of blood T cell repertoires in COVID-19 (TCRdb year 2020). Library creation used the immunoSEQ multiplex PCR assay. Here the immuneACCESS table is served through TCRdb, limited to in-frame sequences with V and J called. Missing clones are a known gap in these copies; in checked studies unresolved V genes cover under half, and the rest lacks a known reason. This sample gives about 45,000 clones in total; approximately 80% of them show up just once. In total, the top ten clones hold over 12% of the sample. The sample consisted of peripheral blood. The receptors come from a human donor in a cohort sampled during active COVID-19.

This sequence joins TRBV29-1 and TRBJ2-3; 7 nucleotides line up with TRBD2. With V trimmed by 1 base and J by 2 bases, 9 bases remained unmatched. The germline CDR1 and CDR2 sequences are SQVTM and ANQGSEA. The CDR3 has 16 amino acids. The DNA of the CDR3 is TGCAGCGTTGAAGGGGCAGGCGGGAGCCACACAGATACGCAGTATTTT. It is translated as CSVEGAGGSHTDTQYF.

This chain uses TRBV5-1 with TRBJ1-4, with D hard to call. Per germline, CDR1 SGHRS and CDR2 YFSETQ. V lost 4 bases, J lost 6 bases, and 7 bases lay in between. CDR3 length: 12 amino acids. This chain's CDR3 is CASSAPDEKLFF. The CDR3 bases are TGCGCCAGCAGCGCCCCGGATGAAAAACTGTTTTTT.

The rearrangement joins TRBV10-2 to TRBJ2-3; TRBD2 matches 9 bases. Germline V gives CDR1 WSHSY, CDR2 SAAADI. The CDR3 spans 13 residues. Germline trimming cut 6 bases from V and 8 bases from J; bases unmatched to any gene: 6. The CDR3 loop reads CASSVGREGTQYF. The CDR3 nucleotides are TGCGCCAGCAGCGTGGGGCGGGAGGGTACGCAGTATTTT.

The genes are TRBV11-2 and TRBJ1-1; D unclear. The V and J ends lost 1 base and 4 bases respectively, with 7 bases between them. Germline CDR1 and CDR2: SGHAT and FQNNGV. This CDR3 has 13 amino acids. The CDR3: CASSLGRSTEAFF. DNA of the CDR3: TGTGCCAGCAGCTTAGGAAGGAGCACTGAAGCTTTCTTT. Using reference TRBV11-2 and TRBJ1-1 for the parts outside the CDR3, the full variable domain is EAGVAQSPRYKIIEKRQSVAFWCNPISGHATLYWYQQILGQGPKLLIQFQNNGVVDDSQLPKDRFSAERLKGVDSTLKIQPAKLEDSAVYLCASSLGRSTEAFFGQGTRLTVV.

The CDR3 DNA reads as TGCGCCAGCAGTGACCCCTGGACTAGCGGCACCGGGGAGCTGTTTTTT. Translation: CASSDPWTSGTGELFF. This chain uses TRBV10-2 with TRBJ2-2; 10 nucleotides agree with TRBD2. The CDR3 spans 16 residues. The junction had 5 bases not matched to a gene; V was cut back by 3 bases and J by 4 bases. Per the germline V gene, CDR1 is WSHSY and CDR2 is SAAADI.

This clone was counted a single time. The V and J genes are TRBV7-2 and TRBJ2-5, with 9 nucleotides matching TRBD2. This CDR3 is built from 17 residues. Germline V gives CDR1 SGHTA, CDR2 FQGNSA. V trimming: 1 base; J trimming: 6 bases; junction bases outside the gene matches: 12. The CDR3 loop is CASSLEVRASGKQTQYF. Written as DNA, the CDR3 is TGTGCCAGCAGCTTAGAAGTCCGGGCTAGCGGGAAACAGACCCAGTACTTC.

The rearrangement links TRBV27 to TRBJ1-5; 10 nucleotides match TRBD1. The length of the CDR3 is 17 residues. Germline assignment: CDR1 MNHEY and CDR2 SMNVEV (reference sequence). V lost 5 bases and J lost 4; bases outside the gene matches: 11. CDR3 in DNA: TGTGCCAGCAGTGCGCTTTCCCCGGACAGGGGGAATCAGCCCCAGCATTTT. It yields the protein CASSALSPDRGNQPQHF.

The chain employs TRBV5-4 and TRBJ2-5; 9 bases agree with TRBD2. This CDR3 comprises 15 residues. Germline loops: CDR1 SGHNT, CDR2 YYREEE (reference sequence). The junction had 10 bases not matched to a gene; V was cut back by 7 bases and J by 3 bases. The CDR3 is CASRWGIAGEETQYF. CDR3 coding DNA: TGTGCCAGCCGATGGGGCATAGCGGGAGAAGAGACCCAGTACTTC. Full variable domain (missing parts from reference TRBV5-4 and TRBJ2-5): ETGVTQSPTHLIKTRGQQVTLRCSSQSGHNTVSWYQQALGQGPQFIFQYYREEENGRGNFPPRFSGLQFPNYSSELNVNALELDDSALYLCASRWGIAGEETQYFGPGTRLLVL.

The chain couples TRBV6-1 to TRBJ2-7; D may be TRBD1 (6 bases). The V end lost 3 bases, the J end lost 2 bases, and 11 bases lay between the germline ends. CDR1 and CDR2 from the germline V gene are MNHNS and SASEGT. The CDR3 totals 14 residues. DNA for the CDR3: TGTGCCAGCAGTGACGTCGCAGGGGCCTACGAGCAGTACTTC. Translated, it gives CASSDVAGAYEQYF.

V and J are TRBV11-2 and TRBJ1-5; no firm D call. V was trimmed by 5 bases and J by 0 bases, leaving 5 bases between them. CDR1 is SGHAT and CDR2 is FQNNGV in the germline V gene. The CDR3 length is 13 residues. The CDR3 sequence is CASSPSSNQPQHF. CDR3 sequence (DNA): TGTGCCAGCAGCCCGAGTAGCAATCAGCCCCAGCATTTT.

The CDR3 region has the DNA TGTGCCAGCAGCTTGTCGAGCGGGGCTAACACCGGGGAGCTGTTTTTT. It specifies CASSLSSGANTGELFF. The V and J genes are TRBV5-4 and TRBJ2-2; 7 nucleotides match TRBD2. This CDR3 has 16 residues. The germline V gene encodes CDR1 SGHNT and CDR2 YYREEE (reference sequence). Trimming cost V 1 base and J 2 bases; bases outside gene matches: 5.

V and J are TRBV2 and TRBJ2-1, with D tentatively TRBD1 (5 bases). The V and J ends lost 2 bases and 6 bases respectively, with 14 bases between them. The germline gives CDR1 SNHLY, CDR2 FYNNEI. CDR3 size: 15 residues. CDR3 sequence: CASSERAGHPNEQFF. CDR3 DNA: TGTGCCAGCAGTGAAAGGGCAGGGCATCCCAATGAGCAGTTCTTC. Drawing the rest from reference TRBV2 and TRBJ2-1, the complete variable domain is EPEVTQTPSHQVTQMGQEVILRCVPISNHLYFYWYRQILGQKVEFLVSFYNNEISEKSEIFDDQFSVERPDGSNFTLKIRSTKLEDSAMYFCASSERAGHPNEQFFGPGTRLTVL.

The chain links TRBV27 to TRBJ2-5; 11 positions agree with TRBD2. The trim removed 4 bases at V and 4 bases at J, leaving 11 bases unmatched. The CDR3 consists of 17 residues. Germline CDR1 reads MNHEY; CDR2 reads SMNVEV (reference sequence). For the CDR3, the DNA is TGTGCCAGCAGTTCGTTGAGTTGGCTAGCGGGAGGAGAGACCCAGTACTTC. It specifies CASSSLSWLAGGETQYF.

This rearrangement joins TRBV7-2 to TRBJ2-7, with 12 nucleotides matching TRBD2. This CDR3 region has 15 residues. After removal of 6 bases from V and 4 bases from J, the junction contained 7 bases not matched to a gene. Germline values: CDR1 SGHTA, CDR2 FQGNSA. Written as DNA, the CDR3 is TGTGCCAGCAGTCCTCGACTAGCGGGAGAATACGAGCAGTACTTC. Protein sequence: CASSPRLAGEYEQYF.

This clone has a handful of counts. V and J are TRBV21-1 and TRBJ2-7; the table gives TRBD1 as D, unverified against the DNA. TRBV21-1 is tagged as a pseudogene. This CDR3 has 18 amino acids. CDR3 region: CASSSTTGPGHTFYEQYF. In DNA, the CDR3 is TGTGCCAGCAGCTCGACGACAGGCCCGGGCCATACCTTCTACGAGCAGTACTTC.

This rearrangement joins TRBV28 to TRBJ2-3; perhaps TRBD2 as D (6 bases). Deletions cut 1 base from V and 5 bases from J, with 13 bases between. CDR3 length equals 15 residues. Germline values: CDR1 MDHEN, CDR2 SYDVKM. The CDR3 reads CASSLSQAGRDTQYF. The CDR3 region has the DNA TGTGCCAGCAGTTTATCCCAGGCCGGGAGAGATACGCAGTATTTT.

The genes are TRBV6-5 and TRBJ1-2, with D tentatively TRBD1 (5 bases). The ends were cut back, 6 bases at V and 2 bases at J, with 16 bases in the middle. CDR1 is MNHEY and CDR2 is SVGAGI in the germline V gene. CDR3 size: 15 residues. The CDR3 nucleotides are TGTGCCAGCAGAAAAGGGGCAGGTGTGAACTATGGCTACACCTTC. The encoded protein is CASRKGAGVNYGYTF.

V and J are TRBV9 and TRBJ2-1, with TRBD2 identical over 11 bases. The CDR3 loop spans 20 amino acids. J was trimmed by 3 bases and V by 4 bases; bases with no gene match: 18. Germline lookup yields CDR1 SGDLS and CDR2 YYNGEE. The CDR3 reads CASSPQTTSGMEPYYNEQFF. The CDR3 nucleotides read TGTGCCAGCAGCCCCCAGACGACTAGCGGGATGGAGCCCTACTACAATGAGCAGTTCTTC.

The V call is TRBV2, the J call TRBJ2-5; a weak D match, TRBD2 (7 bases). The CDR3 length is 15 residues. The germline V gene encodes CDR1 SNHLY and CDR2 FYNNEI. V was cut by 7 bases and J by 2 bases, with 17 bases left in between. CDR3 nucleotides: TGTGCCAGCACTTTGGGGGCGGGAGTACAAGAGACCCAGTACTTC. This translates into CASTLGAGVQETQYF.

The chain uses TRBV5-6 and TRBJ2-7, with TRBD2 matching 14 bases. Germline CDR1 is SGHDT and CDR2 is YYEEEE. The CDR3 loop spans 17 amino acids. V was clipped by 4 bases and J by 4 bases; unmatched bases: 10. CDR3 DNA: TGTGCCAGCAGCCAACTGGGACTAGCGGGAGATTTGTACGAGCAGTACTTC. This gives the protein CASSQLGLAGDLYEQYF.

The chain links TRBV18 to TRBJ1-4; tentative D call: TRBD1 (6 bases). CDR1 is KGHSH, CDR2 LQKENI, per germline. With 4 bases removed from V and 0 bases from J, the gap between germline ends came to 12 bases. This CDR3 is built from 16 residues. As DNA, the CDR3 is TGTGCCAGCTCACGGGGGGGCCTCGCAACTAATGAAAAACTGTTTTTT. This encodes CASSRGGLATNEKLFF. Variable domain in full (rest from reference TRBV18 and TRBJ1-4): NAGVMQNPRHLVRRRGQEARLRCSPMKGHSHVYWYRQLPEEGLKFMVYLQKENIIDESGMPKERFSAEFPKEGPSILRIQQVVRGDSAAYFCASSRGGLATNEKLFFGSGTQLSVL.

V and J are TRBV9 and TRBJ2-6; maybe TRBD2 (5 bases). The germline V gene encodes CDR1 SGDLS and CDR2 YYNGEE. The CDR3 consists of 18 residues. V was clipped by 0 bases and J by 1 base, with 14 bases between them. CDR3 nucleotides: TGTGCCAGCAGCGTAGCGCCAGCGGTTCAGTCTGGGGCCAACGTCCTGACTTTC. This encodes CASSVAPAVQSGANVLTF.

The chain is built from TRBV19 and TRBJ1-5; TRBD1 aligns across 11 bases. Trimming at V came to 8 bases and at J to 0 bases, leaving 6 bases not matched to a gene. The germline V gene has CDR1 LNHDA and CDR2 SQIVND (reference sequence). The CDR3 consists of 16 residues. Here the CDR3 reads CASAGTGGGSNQPQHF. CDR3 nucleotides: TGTGCCAGTGCTGGGACAGGGGGAGGTAGCAATCAGCCCCAGCATTTT.